This TCR beta chain was profiled in a study of beta chain features in type 1 diabetes. Study-wide background: Patients did not differ from healthy donors in age, gender or cell yield. Broader study findings: Junctions at VDJ sites from type 1 diabetes patients had fewer insertions and more deletions. These data did not resolve whether HLA type affects TCRB rearrangement. Type 1 diabetes patients showed a moderate but significant shortening of TCRB CDR3s in all four CD4+ subsets.

Germline CDR1 and CDR2: MNHNS and SASEGT. This CDR3 comprises 16 residues. V lost 4 bases and J lost 0, with 14 bases in between. Expressed TCRB transcripts were sequenced, since all the RNA that had been isolated was reverse transcribed. TCRdb's table, derived via immunoSEQ multiplex PCR, lists solely in-frame clones and lacks some. Counted here are about 660,000 clones, about an eighth occurring once; the ten biggest clones make up around 0.04%. This clone was seen a handful of times. No antigen is known for it. Every single donor gave one heparinised blood draw, and these averaged roughly 120 mL. The J gene is TRBJ2-3, the V gene TRBV6-1; D remains ambiguous. The specimen sequenced was naive CD4+ T cells from blood. This sequence originates from a man between 18 and 35 years old with type 1 diabetes. CDR3 sequence (DNA): TGTGCCAGCAGTGGCTCGGCGGAGACAAGCACAGATACGCAGTATTTT. Amino acid sequence: CASSGSAETSTDTQYF.